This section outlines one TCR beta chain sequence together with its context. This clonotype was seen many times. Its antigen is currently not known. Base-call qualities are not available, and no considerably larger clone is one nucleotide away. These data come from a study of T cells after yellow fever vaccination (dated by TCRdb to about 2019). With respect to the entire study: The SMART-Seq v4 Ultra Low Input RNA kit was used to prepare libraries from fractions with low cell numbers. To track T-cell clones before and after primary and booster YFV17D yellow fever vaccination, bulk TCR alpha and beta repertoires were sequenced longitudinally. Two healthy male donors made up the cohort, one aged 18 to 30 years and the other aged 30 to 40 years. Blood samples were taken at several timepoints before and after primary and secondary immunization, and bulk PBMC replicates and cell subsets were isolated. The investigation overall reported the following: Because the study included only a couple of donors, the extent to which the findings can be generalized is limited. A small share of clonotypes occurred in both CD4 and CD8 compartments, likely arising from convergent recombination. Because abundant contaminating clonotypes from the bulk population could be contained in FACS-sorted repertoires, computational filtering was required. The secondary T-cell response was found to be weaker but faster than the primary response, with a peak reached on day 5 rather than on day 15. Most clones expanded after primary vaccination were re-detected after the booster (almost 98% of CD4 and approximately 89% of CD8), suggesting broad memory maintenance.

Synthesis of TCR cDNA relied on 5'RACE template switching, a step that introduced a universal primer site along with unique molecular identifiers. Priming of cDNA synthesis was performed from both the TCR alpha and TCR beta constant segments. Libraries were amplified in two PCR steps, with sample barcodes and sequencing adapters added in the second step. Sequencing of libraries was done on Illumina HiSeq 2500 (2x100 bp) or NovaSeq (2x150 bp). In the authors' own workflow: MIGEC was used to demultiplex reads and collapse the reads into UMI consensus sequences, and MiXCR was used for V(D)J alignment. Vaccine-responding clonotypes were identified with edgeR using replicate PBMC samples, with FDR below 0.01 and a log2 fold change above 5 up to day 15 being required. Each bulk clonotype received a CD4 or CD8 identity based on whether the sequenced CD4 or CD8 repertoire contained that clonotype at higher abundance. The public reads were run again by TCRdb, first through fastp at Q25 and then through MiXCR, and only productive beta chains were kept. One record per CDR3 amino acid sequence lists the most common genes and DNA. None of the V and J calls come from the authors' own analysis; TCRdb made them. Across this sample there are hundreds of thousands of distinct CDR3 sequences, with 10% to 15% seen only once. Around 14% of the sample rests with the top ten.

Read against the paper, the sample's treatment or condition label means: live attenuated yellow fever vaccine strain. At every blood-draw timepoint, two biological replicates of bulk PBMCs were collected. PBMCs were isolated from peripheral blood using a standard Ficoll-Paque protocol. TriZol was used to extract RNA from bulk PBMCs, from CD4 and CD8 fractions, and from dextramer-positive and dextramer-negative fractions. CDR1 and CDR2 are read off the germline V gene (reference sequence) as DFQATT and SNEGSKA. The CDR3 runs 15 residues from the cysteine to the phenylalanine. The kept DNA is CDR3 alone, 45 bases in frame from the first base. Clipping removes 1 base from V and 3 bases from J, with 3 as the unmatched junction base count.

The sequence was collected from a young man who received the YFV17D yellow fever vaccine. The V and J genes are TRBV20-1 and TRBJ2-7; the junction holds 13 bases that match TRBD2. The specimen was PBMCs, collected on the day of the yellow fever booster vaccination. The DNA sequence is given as TGCAGTGCTAGAGCGGGACTAGCGGGAAACTACGAGCAGTACTTC. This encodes CSARAGLAGNYEQYF.